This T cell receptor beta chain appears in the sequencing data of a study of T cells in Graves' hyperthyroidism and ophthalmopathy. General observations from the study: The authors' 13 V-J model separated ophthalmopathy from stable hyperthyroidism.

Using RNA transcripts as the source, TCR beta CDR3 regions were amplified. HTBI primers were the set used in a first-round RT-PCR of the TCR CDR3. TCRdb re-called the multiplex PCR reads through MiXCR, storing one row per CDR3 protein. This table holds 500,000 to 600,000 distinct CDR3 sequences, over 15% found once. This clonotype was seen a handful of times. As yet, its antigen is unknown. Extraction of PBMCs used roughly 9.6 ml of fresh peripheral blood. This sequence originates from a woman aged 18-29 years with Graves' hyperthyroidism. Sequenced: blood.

CDR3 bases: TGTGCCAGCCGGGACAGGGGATACACCGGGGAGCTGTTTTTT. Translated: CASRDRGYTGELFF. The chain recombines TRBV19 with TRBJ2-2; 10 positions match TRBD1. J gave up 3 bases and V 9 bases, and 4 bases lay outside the gene matches. The CDR3 runs to 14 residues. Germline V lookup: CDR1 LNHDA, CDR2 SQIVND (reference sequence).